These 24 T cell receptor beta chains were all obtained from the same sample, sequenced in a study of CD8+ T cells in alopecia areata. As part of sample collection, lesional scalp punch biopsies and peripheral blood were taken from alopecia areata patients. In each case, RNA was isolated and then reverse transcribed into cDNA as the sequencing template. Here immunoSEQ multiplex PCR was the method, and the copy in TCRdb shows in-frame clones only, minus some. Of some 7,000 clones in the sample, about 67% were seen once. Sequences were derived from skin, sampled at week 0. These receptors were obtained from a human donor with alopecia areata.

This chain joins TRBV5-6 and TRBJ1-1, with D unclear. From germline, CDR1 is SGHDT and CDR2 YYEEEE. CDR3 length: 15 amino acids. V lost 1 base and J 5 bases, leaving 15 bases between the germline ends. In DNA form, the CDR3 reads TGTGCCAGCAGCTTGATCGACACCCTCCGGACTGAAGCTTTCTTT. Its translation is CASSLIDTLRTEAFF.

The gene calls are TRBV6-5 and TRBJ1-2; D is uncertain. The CDR3 totals 13 residues. V was cut by 5 bases and J by 4 bases, with 11 bases left in between. The germline gives CDR1 MNHEY, CDR2 SVGAGI. CDR3 amino acids: CASSRGSAYGYTF. CDR3 coding DNA: TGTGCCAGCAGTAGAGGGTCCGCCTATGGCTACACCTTC.

This clone is a singleton in its sample. This chain uses TRBV6-6 with TRBJ1-5; TRBD1 matches 10 bases. The CDR3 loop spans 14 amino acids. V trimming: 2 bases; J trimming: 5 bases; junction bases outside the gene matches: 0. Germline loops: CDR1 MNHNY, CDR2 SVGAGI (reference sequence). The DNA of the CDR3 is TGTGCCAGCAGTTACGGGACAGGGGATCAGCCCCAGCATTTT. Protein product: CASSYGTGDQPQHF.

This rearrangement joins TRBV5-1 to TRBJ2-2; no clear D gene. Trimming removed 3 bases from V and 0 bases from J, with 9 bases in between. Germline V gene lookup returns CDR1 SGHRS and CDR2 YFSETQ. CDR3 size: 15 residues. The CDR3 DNA reads TGCGCCAGCAGCTCGAAGGGCCCGAACACCGGGGAGCTGTTTTTT. This codes for CASSSKGPNTGELFF.

The genes are TRBV5-1 and TRBJ2-2, with TRBD1 identical over 9 bases. CDR1 is SGHRS, CDR2 YFSETQ, per germline. The CDR3 runs to 16 residues. V trimming: 0 bases; J trimming: 4 bases; junction bases outside the gene matches: 4. CDR3 region: CASSLEWTGVTGELFF. The CDR3 DNA follows: TGCGCCAGCAGCTTGGAGTGGACAGGGGTCACCGGGGAGCTGTTTTTT.

This clone was detected only a few times. The chain combines TRBV2 with TRBJ2-7; the match to TRBD1 covers 8 bases. The CDR3 sequence is 15 residues long. The V segment lost 2 bases and the J segment 0 bases; nucleotides outside the gene matches: 3. CDR1 and CDR2 (germline): SNHLY, FYNNEI. This chain's CDR3 is CASSELGQVSYEQYF. The CDR3 DNA reads TGTGCCAGCAGTGAATTGGGACAGGTCTCCTACGAGCAGTACTTC. The whole variable domain, filled in from reference TRBV2 and TRBJ2-7, reads EPEVTQTPSHQVTQMGQEVILRCVPISNHLYFYWYRQILGQKVEFLVSFYNNEISEKSEIFDDQFSVERPDGSNFTLKIRSTKLEDSAMYFCASSELGQVSYEQYFGPGTRLTVT.

This clone is deemed medium-sized. The CDR3 DNA reads as TGTGCCAGCTCCCAAACAGGGGGCCAGGCCAAAAACATTCAGTACTTC. This codes for CASSQTGGQAKNIQYF. This chain connects TRBV2 to TRBJ2-4; TRBD1 matches at 9 bases. Looked up from germline, CDR1 is SNHLY and CDR2 is FYNNEI. The CDR3 is 16 amino acids. The junction had 9 bases not matched to a gene; V was cut back by 8 bases and J by 1 base.

This chain connects TRBV30 to TRBJ1-6; no clear D gene. V was clipped by 5 bases and J by 8 bases, with 7 bases between them. In germline, CDR1 is GTSNPN, CDR2 SVGIG (reference sequence). The CDR3 has 11 amino acids. The CDR3 bases are TGTGCCTGGGGGAACTATTCACCCCTCCACTTT. Protein sequence: CAWGNYSPLHF.

This chain links TRBV7-8 with TRBJ2-7; D may be TRBD1 (6 bases). Germline V gives CDR1 SGHVS, CDR2 FQNEAQ. Trimming stripped 2 bases from V and 3 bases from J, with 20 bases between. The CDR3 runs 17 residues. The CDR3 coding sequence is TGTGCCAGCAGCTTATCCACCAGGGGATTTTTTAGCTACGAGCAGTACTTC. The encoded protein is CASSLSTRGFFSYEQYF.

V usage is TRBV7-9 and J usage is TRBJ1-3; TRBD1 aligns across 8 bases. In germline, CDR1 is SEHNR, CDR2 FQNEAQ (reference sequence). The CDR3 has 14 amino acids. Trimming at V came to 5 bases and at J to 7 bases, leaving 7 bases not matched to a gene. The CDR3 spells CASSLGQGANTIYF. The CDR3 DNA sequence: TGTGCCAGCAGCCTCGGGCAGGGGGCTAACACCATATATTTT.

The V and J genes are TRBV6-6 and TRBJ2-1, with 7 bases identical to TRBD2. V dropped 6 bases and J dropped 0; count of bases not matched to a gene: 2. Germline loops: CDR1 MNHNY, CDR2 SVGAGI (reference sequence). This CDR3 has 14 residues. The CDR3 region has the DNA TGTGCCAGCAGAGCGGGGTACTCCTACAATGAGCAGTTCTTC. It specifies CASRAGYSYNEQFF.

J is TRBJ2-2 and V is TRBV27; no clear D gene. Germline V gives CDR1 MNHEY, CDR2 SMNVEV (reference sequence). Trimming took 6 bases from V and 3 from J, leaving 8 bases between them. The CDR3 contains 13 residues. The CDR3 nucleotides read TGTGCCAGCAGAACCGAACACACCGGGGAGCTGTTTTTT. Translated, it gives CASRTEHTGELFF.

The genes are TRBV5-1 and TRBJ2-5; TRBD1 matches 7 bases. Trimming took 1 base from V and 4 from J; bases not matched to a gene: 13. This CDR3 is built from 17 residues. Germline CDR1 reads SGHRS; CDR2 reads YFSETQ. The CDR3 here is CASSLRAVGGLLETQYF. The CDR3 DNA is TGCGCCAGCAGCTTGCGGGCAGTAGGGGGCTTGTTAGAGACCCAGTACTTC.

The rearrangement links TRBV7-3 to TRBJ2-1; the match to TRBD1 covers 8 bases. The CDR3 has 14 residues. Germline trimming cut 6 bases from V and 8 bases from J; bases unmatched to any gene: 9. Per the germline V gene, CDR1 is SGHTA and CDR2 is FQGTGA. CDR3 in DNA: TGTGCCAGCAGTGGACAGGGCCAAGGTGATGAGCAGTTCTTC. This translates into CASSGQGQGDEQFF. Combining the CDR3 with reference TRBV7-3 and TRBJ2-1 gives the whole variable domain GAGVSQTPSNKVTEKGKYVELRCDPISGHTALYWYRQSLGQGPEFLIYFQGTGAADDSGLPNDRFFAVRPEGSVSTLKIQRTERGDSAVYLCASSGQGQGDEQFFGPGTRLTVL.

V and J are TRBV9 and TRBJ1-2; D ambiguous. Germline-derived CDR1 and CDR2 are SGDLS and YYNGEE. This CDR3 has 12 amino acids. V lost 0 bases and J 10 bases, leaving 10 bases between the germline ends. Here the CDR3 reads CASSVGGFTYTF. CDR3 DNA: TGTGCCAGCAGCGTAGGGGGATTTACCTACACCTTC.

The CDR3 DNA is TGCGCCAGCAGGACTCCGGGACTAGCGAATTCAGATACGCAGTATTTT. It specifies CASRTPGLANSDTQYF. J is TRBJ2-3 and V is TRBV5-1, with TRBD2 identical over 10 bases. J was trimmed by 4 bases and V by 5 bases; bases with no gene match: 10. This CDR3 contains 16 residues. Germline V gene lookup returns CDR1 SGHRS and CDR2 YFSETQ.

The chain employs TRBV19 and TRBJ1-1, with TRBD1 matching 8 bases. Germline CDR1 LNHDA, CDR2 SQIVND (reference sequence). J gave up 3 bases and V 5 bases, and 8 bases lay outside the gene matches. The CDR3 sequence is 15 residues long. CDR3 protein: CASSPADRGYTEAFF. The DNA of the CDR3 is TGTGCCAGTAGTCCCGCAGACAGGGGATACACTGAAGCTTTCTTT.

There are a few counts of this clone. J is TRBJ2-7 and V is TRBV5-4; a possible D gene is TRBD2 (7 bases). The germline CDR1 and CDR2 sequences are SGHNT and YYREEE (reference sequence). Trimming took 7 bases from V and 0 from J, leaving 23 bases between them. CDR3 size: 17 residues. CDR3 in amino acids: CASSSEGDYYSSYEQYF. The CDR3, as DNA: TGTGCCAGCTCGTCGGAGGGGGACTACTATAGCTCCTACGAGCAGTACTTC.

In its sample, this clone ranks as large (0.1 to 1%). The chain employs TRBV19 and TRBJ2-3; D unresolved. CDR1 and CDR2 (germline): LNHDA, SQIVND (reference sequence). The CDR3 length is 15 residues. V lost 6 bases, J lost 0 bases, and 13 bases lay in between. The CDR3 coding sequence is TGTGCCAGTAGCCTAACGGTAACTAGCACAGATACGCAGTATTTT. Translating gives CASSLTVTSTDTQYF.

The gene calls are TRBV2 and TRBJ1-5, with 7 bases identical to TRBD1. The CDR3 runs to 15 residues. V was pared by 6 bases and J by 0 bases, with 5 bases of the junction left unmatched. Germline V gives CDR1 SNHLY, CDR2 FYNNEI. The DNA of the CDR3 is TGTGCCAGCAGGCTCAGGGGGAATAGCAATCAGCCCCAGCATTTT. Translation: CASRLRGNSNQPQHF.

This rearrangement joins TRBV5-1 to TRBJ1-1, with unresolved D. V gave up 0 bases and J gave up 5 bases, with 14 bases separating them. CDR3 length: 15 amino acids. Germline V CDR1 and CDR2: SGHRS, YFSETQ. The CDR3 nucleotides read TGCGCCAGCAGCTTGGGGCAAATAATAGTGACTGAAGCTTTCTTT. It translates to CASSLGQIIVTEAFF. Combining the CDR3 with reference TRBV5-1 and TRBJ1-1 gives the whole variable domain KAGVTQTPRYLIKTRGQQVTLSCSPISGHRSVSWYQQTPGQGLQFLFEYFSETQRNKGNFPGRFSGRQFSNSRSEMNVSTLELGDSALYLCASSLGQIIVTEAFFGQGTRLTVV.

The chain is built from TRBV27 and TRBJ1-6; 8 bases map to TRBD1. The CDR3 spans 15 residues. The V segment lost 3 bases and the J segment 10 bases; nucleotides outside the gene matches: 8. Germline V CDR1 and CDR2: MNHEY, SMNVEV (reference sequence). The CDR3 spells CASSFRDRRTSPLHF. CDR3 bases: TGTGCCAGCAGTTTTCGGGACAGGAGGACCTCACCCCTCCACTTT.

The genes are TRBV27 and TRBJ2-6; D unresolved. Deletions cut 6 bases from V and 0 bases from J, with 12 bases between. The CDR3 is made up of 16 amino acids. Looked up from germline, CDR1 is MNHEY and CDR2 is SMNVEV (reference sequence). The CDR3 bases are TGTGCCAGCAGCATACTGGGCGCCTCTGGGGCCAACGTCCTGACTTTC. Translated, it gives CASSILGASGANVLTF.

The chain recombines TRBV29-1 with TRBJ1-1; no definite D call. This CDR3 region has 11 residues. Trimming took 4 bases from V and 4 from J, leaving 7 bases between them. Germline V lookup: CDR1 SQVTM, CDR2 ANQGSEA. CDR3 in amino acids: CSVGTPTEAFF. The CDR3 nucleotides are TGCAGCGTTGGGACCCCCACTGAAGCTTTCTTT.